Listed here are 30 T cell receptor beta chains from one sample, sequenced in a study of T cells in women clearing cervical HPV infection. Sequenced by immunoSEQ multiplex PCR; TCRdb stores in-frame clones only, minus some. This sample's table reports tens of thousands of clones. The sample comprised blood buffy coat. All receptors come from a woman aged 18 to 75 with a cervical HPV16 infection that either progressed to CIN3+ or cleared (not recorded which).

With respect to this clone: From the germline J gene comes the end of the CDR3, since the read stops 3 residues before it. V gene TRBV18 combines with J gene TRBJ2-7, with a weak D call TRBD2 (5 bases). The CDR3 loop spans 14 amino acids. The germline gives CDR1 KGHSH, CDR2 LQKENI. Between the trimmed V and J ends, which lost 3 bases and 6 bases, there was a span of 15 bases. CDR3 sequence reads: CASSPRGFPTEQYF. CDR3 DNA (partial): TGTGCCAGCTCACCTAGAGGGTTCCCAACCGAG.

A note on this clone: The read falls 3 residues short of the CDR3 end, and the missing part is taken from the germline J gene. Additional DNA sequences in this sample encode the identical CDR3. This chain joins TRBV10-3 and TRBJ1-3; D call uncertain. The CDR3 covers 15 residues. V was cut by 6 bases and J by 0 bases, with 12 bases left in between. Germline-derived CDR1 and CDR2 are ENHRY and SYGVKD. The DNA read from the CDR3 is TGTGCCATCAGGTCGGCGGGGAGCTCTGGAAACACC. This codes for CAIRSAGSSGNT. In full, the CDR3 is CAIRSAGSSGNTIYF.

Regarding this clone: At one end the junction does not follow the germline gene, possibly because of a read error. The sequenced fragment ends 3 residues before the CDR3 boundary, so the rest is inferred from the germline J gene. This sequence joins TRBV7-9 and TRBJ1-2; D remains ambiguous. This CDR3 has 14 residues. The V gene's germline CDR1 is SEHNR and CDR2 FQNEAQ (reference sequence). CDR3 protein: CASRLGGEADTYTF. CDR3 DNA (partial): TGTGCCAGCAGGTTAGGCGGGGAGGCAGATACC.

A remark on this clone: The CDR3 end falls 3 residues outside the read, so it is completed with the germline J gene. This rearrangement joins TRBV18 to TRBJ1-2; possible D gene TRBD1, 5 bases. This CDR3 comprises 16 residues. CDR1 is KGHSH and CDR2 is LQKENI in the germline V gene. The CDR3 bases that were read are TGTGCCAGCTCACCACCGTCCGGGGGGAGCTCCTACGAC. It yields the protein CASSPPSGGSSYD. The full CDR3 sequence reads CASSPPSGGSSYDYTF. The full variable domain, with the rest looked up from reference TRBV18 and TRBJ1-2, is NAGVMQNPRHLVRRRGQEARLRCSPMKGHSHVYWYRQLPEEGLKFMVYLQKENIIDESGMPKERFSAEFPKEGPSILRIQQVVRGDSAAYFCASSPPSGGSSYDYTFGSGTRLTVV.

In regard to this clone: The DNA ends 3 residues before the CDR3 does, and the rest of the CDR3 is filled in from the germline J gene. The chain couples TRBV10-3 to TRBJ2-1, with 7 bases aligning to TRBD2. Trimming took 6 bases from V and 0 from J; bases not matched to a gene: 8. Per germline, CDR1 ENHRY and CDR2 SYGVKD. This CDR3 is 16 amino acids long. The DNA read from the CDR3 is TGTGCCATCAGGGGGGAGGGCGGGGGCTCCTACAATGAG. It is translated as CAIRGEGGGSYNE. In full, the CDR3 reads CAIRGEGGGSYNEQFF.

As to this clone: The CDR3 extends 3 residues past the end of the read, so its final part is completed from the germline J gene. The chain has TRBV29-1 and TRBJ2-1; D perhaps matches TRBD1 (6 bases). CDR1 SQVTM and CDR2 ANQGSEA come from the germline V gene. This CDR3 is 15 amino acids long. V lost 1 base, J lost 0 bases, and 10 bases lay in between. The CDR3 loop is CSVEGQASSYNEQFF. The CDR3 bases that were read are TGCAGCGTTGAAGGACAGGCAAGCTCCTACAATGAG.

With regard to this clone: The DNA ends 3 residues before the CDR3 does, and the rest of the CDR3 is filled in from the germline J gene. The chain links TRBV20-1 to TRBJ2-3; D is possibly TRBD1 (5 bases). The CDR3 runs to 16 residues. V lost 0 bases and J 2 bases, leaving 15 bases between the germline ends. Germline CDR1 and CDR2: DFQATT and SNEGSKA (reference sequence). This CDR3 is CSARDQVRQITDTQYF. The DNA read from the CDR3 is TGCAGTGCTAGAGATCAAGTTCGACAGATCACAGATACG.

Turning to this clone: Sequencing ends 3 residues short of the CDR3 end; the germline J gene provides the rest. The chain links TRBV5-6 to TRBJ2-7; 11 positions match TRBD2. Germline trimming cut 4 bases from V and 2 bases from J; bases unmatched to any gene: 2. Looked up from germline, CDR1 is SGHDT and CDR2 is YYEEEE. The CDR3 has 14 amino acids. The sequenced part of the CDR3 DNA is TGTGCCAGCAGCACGACTAGCGGGACCTACGAG. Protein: CASSTTSGTYE. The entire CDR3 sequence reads CASSTTSGTYEQYF.

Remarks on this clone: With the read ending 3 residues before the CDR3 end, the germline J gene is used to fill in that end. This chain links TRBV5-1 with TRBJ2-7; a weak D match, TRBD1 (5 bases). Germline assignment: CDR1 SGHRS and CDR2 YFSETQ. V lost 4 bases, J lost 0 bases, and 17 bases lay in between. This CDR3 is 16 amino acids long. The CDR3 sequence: CASSAAVDTSSYEQYF. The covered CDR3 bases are TGCGCCAGCAGCGCGGCTGTGGACACAAGCTCCTACGAG.

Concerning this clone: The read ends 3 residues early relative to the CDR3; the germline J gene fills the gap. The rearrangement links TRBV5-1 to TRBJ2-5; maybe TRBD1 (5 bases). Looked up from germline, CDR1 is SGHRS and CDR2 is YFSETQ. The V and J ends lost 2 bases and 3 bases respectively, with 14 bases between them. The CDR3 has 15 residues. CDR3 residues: CASSFGVVGEETQYF. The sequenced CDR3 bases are TGCGCCAGCAGCTTCGGTGTCGTAGGGGAAGAGACC.

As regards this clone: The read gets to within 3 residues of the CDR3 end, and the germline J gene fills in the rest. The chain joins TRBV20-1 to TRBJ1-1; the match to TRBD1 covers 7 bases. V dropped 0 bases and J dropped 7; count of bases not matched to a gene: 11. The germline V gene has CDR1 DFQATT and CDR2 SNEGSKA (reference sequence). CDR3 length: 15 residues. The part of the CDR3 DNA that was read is TGCAGTGCTAGAGAGAGTCGAAGGGGGCTGGGTGAA. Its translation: CSARESRRGLGE. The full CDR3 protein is CSARESRRGLGEAFF.

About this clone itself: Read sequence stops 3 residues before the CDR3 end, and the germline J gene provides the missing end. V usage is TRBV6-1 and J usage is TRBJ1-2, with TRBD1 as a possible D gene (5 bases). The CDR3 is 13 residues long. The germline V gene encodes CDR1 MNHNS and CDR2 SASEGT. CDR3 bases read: TGTGCCAGCAGTGGAGGGGCCGGAGGTGAC. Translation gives CASSGGAGGD. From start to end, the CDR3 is CASSGGAGGDYTF.

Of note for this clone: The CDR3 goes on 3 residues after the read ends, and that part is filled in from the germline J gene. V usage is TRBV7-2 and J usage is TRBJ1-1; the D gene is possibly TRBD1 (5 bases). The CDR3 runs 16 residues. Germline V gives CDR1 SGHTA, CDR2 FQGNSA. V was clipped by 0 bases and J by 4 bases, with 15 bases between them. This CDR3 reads CASSLAGGGAGTEAFF. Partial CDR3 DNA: TGTGCCAGCAGCTTAGCGGGGGGAGGGGCCGGCACTGAA. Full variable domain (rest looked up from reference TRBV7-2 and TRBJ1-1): GAGVSQSPSNKVTEKGKDVELRCDPISGHTALYWYRQSLGQGLEFLIYFQGNSAPDKSGLPSDRFSAERTGGSVSTLTIQRTQQEDSAVYLCASSLAGGGAGTEAFFGQGTRLTVV.

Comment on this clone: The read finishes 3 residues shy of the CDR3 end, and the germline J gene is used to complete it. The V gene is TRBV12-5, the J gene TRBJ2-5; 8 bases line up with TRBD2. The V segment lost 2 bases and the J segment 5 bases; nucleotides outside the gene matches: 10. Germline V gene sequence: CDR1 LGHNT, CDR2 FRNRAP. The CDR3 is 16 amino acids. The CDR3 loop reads CASGLTPTSASETQYF. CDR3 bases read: TGTGCTAGTGGTTTGACTCCGACTAGCGCCTCGGAGACC.

The CDR3 sequence is CASSLSAGDRETQYF. The CDR3 bases that were read are TGTGCCAGCTCACTATCGGCGGGAGACCGAGAGACC. The rearrangement joins TRBV18 to TRBJ2-5; 7 bases are shared with TRBD2. Coverage ceases 3 residues before the CDR3 finishes, and the germline J gene fills in the end. V lost 4 bases to trimming and J lost 4 bases; unmatched junction nucleotides: 9. This CDR3 spans 15 amino acids. Germline V gives CDR1 KGHSH, CDR2 LQKENI.

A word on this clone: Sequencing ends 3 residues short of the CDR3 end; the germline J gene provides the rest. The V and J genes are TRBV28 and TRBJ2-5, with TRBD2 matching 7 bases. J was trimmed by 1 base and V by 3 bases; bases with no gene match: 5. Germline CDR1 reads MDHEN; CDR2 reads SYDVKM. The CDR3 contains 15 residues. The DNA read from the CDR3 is TGTGCCAGCAGTTTTGGACCGGGGGGCCAAGAGACC. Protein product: CASSFGPGGQET. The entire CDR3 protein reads CASSFGPGGQETQYF.

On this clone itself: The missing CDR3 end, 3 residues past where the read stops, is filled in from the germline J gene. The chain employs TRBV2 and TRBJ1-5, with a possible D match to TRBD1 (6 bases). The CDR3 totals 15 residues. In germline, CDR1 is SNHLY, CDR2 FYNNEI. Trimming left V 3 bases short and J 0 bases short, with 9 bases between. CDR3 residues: CASSEIRGSNQPQHF. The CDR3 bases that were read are TGTGCCAGCAGTGAGATCAGGGGTAGCAATCAGCCC. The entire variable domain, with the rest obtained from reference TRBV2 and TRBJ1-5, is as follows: EPEVTQTPSHQVTQMGQEVILRCVPISNHLYFYWYRQILGQKVEFLVSFYNNEISEKSEIFDDQFSVERPDGSNFTLKIRSTKLEDSAMYFCASSEIRGSNQPQHFGDGTRLSIL.

CDR3 protein: CASTGLASDYTF. Incomplete CDR3 DNA: TGTGCCAGCACAGGACTAGCGAGCGAC. V usage is TRBV2 and J usage is TRBJ1-2; D remains ambiguous. The CDR3 extends 3 residues past the end of the read, so its final part is completed from the germline J gene. Germline V lookup: CDR1 SNHLY, CDR2 FYNNEI. CDR3 size: 12 residues.

The CDR3 here is CASSGGLVSYNEQFF. Partial CDR3 DNA: TGTGCCAGCAGTGGGGGACTAGTATCCTACAATGAG. This rearrangement joins TRBV6-1 to TRBJ2-1, with 8 bases matching TRBD2. Read sequence stops 3 residues before the CDR3 end, and the germline J gene provides the missing end. The CDR3 contains 15 residues. The germline CDR1 and CDR2 sequences are MNHNS and SASEGT. The ends lost 4 bases at V and 1 base at J; junction bases unmatched: 3.

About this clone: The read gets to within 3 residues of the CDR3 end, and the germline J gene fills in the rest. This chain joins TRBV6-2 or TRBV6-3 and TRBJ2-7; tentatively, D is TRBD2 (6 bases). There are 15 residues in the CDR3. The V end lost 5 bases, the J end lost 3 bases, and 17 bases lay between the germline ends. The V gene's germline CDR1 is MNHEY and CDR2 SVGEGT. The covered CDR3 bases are TGTGCCAGCAGTAAACGTAGCGGCAACGACTACGAG. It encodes CASSKRSGNDYE. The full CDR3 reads CASSKRSGNDYEQYF.

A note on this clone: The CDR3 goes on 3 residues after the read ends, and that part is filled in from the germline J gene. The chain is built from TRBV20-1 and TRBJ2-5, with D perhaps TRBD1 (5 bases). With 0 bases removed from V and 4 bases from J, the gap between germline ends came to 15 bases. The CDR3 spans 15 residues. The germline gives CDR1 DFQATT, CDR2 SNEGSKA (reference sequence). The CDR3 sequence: CSARDVGRVGETQYF. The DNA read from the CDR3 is TGCAGTGCTAGAGATGTGGGCAGGGTGGGAGAGACC.

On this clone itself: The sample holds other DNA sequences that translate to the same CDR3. The CDR3 loop is CASSQQGASGYTF. The part of the CDR3 DNA that was read is TGTGCCAGCAGCCAACAGGGGGCTTCCGGA. The chain combines TRBV14 with TRBJ1-2, with 8 bases identical to TRBD1. The read terminates 3 residues ahead of where the CDR3 ends, so the germline J gene completes it. Germline values: CDR1 SGHDN, CDR2 FVKESK. This CDR3 is 13 amino acids long.

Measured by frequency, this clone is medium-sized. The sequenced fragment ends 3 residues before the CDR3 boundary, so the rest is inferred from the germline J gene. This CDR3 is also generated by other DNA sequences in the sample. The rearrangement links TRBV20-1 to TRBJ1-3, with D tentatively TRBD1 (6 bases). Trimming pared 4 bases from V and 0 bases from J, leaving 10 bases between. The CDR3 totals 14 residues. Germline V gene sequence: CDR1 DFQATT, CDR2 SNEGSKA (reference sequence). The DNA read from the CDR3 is TGCAGTGCTATGGACAGAAACTCTGGAAACACC. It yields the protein CSAMDRNSGNT. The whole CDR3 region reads CSAMDRNSGNTIYF.

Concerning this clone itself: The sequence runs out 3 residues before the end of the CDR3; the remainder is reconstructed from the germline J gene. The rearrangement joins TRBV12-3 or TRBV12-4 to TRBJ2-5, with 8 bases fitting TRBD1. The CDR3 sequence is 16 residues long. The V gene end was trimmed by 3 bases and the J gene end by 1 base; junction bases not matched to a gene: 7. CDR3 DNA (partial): TGTGCCAGCAGTTTGTTGCCAGGGGGCTTCCAAGAGACC. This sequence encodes CASSLLPGGFQET. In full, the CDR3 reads CASSLLPGGFQETQYF.

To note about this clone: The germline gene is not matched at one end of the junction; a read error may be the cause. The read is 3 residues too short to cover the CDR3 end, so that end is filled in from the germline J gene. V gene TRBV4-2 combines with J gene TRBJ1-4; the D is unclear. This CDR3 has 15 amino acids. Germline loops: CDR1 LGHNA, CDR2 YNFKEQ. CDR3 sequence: CASSRKKQANEKLFF. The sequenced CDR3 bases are TGCGCCAGCAGCCGGAAAAAGCAGGCTAATGAAAAA.

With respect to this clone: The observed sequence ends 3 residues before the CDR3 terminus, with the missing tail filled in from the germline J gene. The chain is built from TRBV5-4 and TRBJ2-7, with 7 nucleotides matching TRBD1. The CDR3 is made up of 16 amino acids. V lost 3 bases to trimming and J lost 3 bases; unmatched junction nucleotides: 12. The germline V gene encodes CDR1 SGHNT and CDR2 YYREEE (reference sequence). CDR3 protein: CASSSSYDRVLYEQYF. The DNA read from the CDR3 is TGTGCCAGCAGCTCTAGCTATGACAGGGTTCTCTACGAG.

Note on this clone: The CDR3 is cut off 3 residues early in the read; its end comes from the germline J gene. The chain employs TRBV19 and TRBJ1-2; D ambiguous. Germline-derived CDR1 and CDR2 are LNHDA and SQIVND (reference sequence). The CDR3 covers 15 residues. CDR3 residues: CASSIDTSGRGHYTF. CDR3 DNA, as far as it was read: TGTGCCAGTAGTATAGATACTAGCGGGAGAGGGCAC.

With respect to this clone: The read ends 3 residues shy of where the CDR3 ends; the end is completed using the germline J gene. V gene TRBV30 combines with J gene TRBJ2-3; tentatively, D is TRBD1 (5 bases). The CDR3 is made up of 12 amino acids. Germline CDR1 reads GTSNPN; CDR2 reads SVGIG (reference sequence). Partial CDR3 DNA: TGTGCCTGGAGTGAGGGGAAAGAGACG. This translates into CAWSEGKET. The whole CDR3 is CAWSEGKETQYF.

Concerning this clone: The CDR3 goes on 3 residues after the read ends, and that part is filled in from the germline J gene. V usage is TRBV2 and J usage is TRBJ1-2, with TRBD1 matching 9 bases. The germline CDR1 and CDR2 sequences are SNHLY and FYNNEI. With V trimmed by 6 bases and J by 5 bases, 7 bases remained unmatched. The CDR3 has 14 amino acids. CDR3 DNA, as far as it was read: TGTGCCAGCAGGGGACAGGGCCGGCTATATGGC. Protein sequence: CASRGQGRLYG. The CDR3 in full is CASRGQGRLYGYTF.

The covered CDR3 bases are TGTGCCTGGAGTTGGGCCCGGAACACTGAA. Residues: CAWSWARNTE. The CDR3 in full is CAWSWARNTEAFF. This sequence joins TRBV30 and TRBJ1-1; D gene unclear. Read coverage stops 3 residues before the CDR3 terminus; the germline J gene supplies the remainder. This CDR3 is 13 amino acids long. From germline, CDR1 is GTSNPN and CDR2 SVGIG (reference sequence). Trimming took 2 bases from V and 1 from J, leaving 8 bases between them. The full variable domain, completed using reference TRBV30 and TRBJ1-1, is SQTIHQWPATLVQPVGSPLSLECTVEGTSNPNLYWYRQAAGRGLQLLFYSVGIGQISSEVPQNLSASRPQDRQFILSSKKLLLSDSGFYLCAWSWARNTEAFFGQGTRLTVV.